These T cell receptor beta chains were read from a single sample in a study of blood T cells in healthy people across ages. MiXCR was run by TCRdb on the 5' RACE reads, yielding one entry per CDR3 protein. Altogether about 830,000 distinct CDR3 sequences are present, roughly 60% being singletons, with the ten largest covering approximately 30%. Sequenced material: blood. The source is a young man in good health. The CDR3 runs from the conserved cysteine through the conserved F or W. D genes are given only for firm matches. Expanded clones are given a class, and other clones once, few, many or no size at all.

v_gene,j_gene,d_gene,abundance,CDR3nt,CDR3aa
TRBV7-9,TRBJ2-1,TRBD2,NA,TGTGCCAGCAGTGGGGGGGTTCCCGTTGGGCAGTTCTTC,CASSGGVPVGQFF
TRBV20-1,TRBJ2-1,TRBD2,NA,TGCAGTGCTGGGATCTCCGGGGGGGGTTCCTACAATGAGCAGTTCTTC,CSAGISGGGSYNEQFF
TRBV6-2/TRBV6-3,TRBJ2-3,TRBD1,NA,TGTGCCAGCACCACCCCCAGGGGGTACACAGATACGCAGTATTTT,CASTTPRGYTDTQYF
TRBV20-1,TRBJ1-1,NA,NA,TGCAGTGTGAGGACGACAGCATTGAACACTGAAGCTTTCTTT,CSVRTTALNTEAFF
TRBV3-1,TRBJ2-7,TRBD1,NA,TGTGCCAGCGGCCCCAGACAGGGGAGCTCCTACGAGCAGTACTTC,CASGPRQGSSYEQYF
TRBV27,TRBJ1-2,TRBD1,NA,TGTGCCAGCAGTCTTTTCCTACCGGGACAGGGAGGAACCTATGGCTACACCTTC,CASSLFLPGQGGTYGYTF
TRBV28,TRBJ2-1,TRBD1,NA,TGTGCCAGCTGGGACAGGGGGCTTTACAATGAGCAGTTCTTC,CASWDRGLYNEQFF
TRBV20-1,TRBJ1-5,NA,NA,TGCAGTGCTAGAGATCATCGGTTTGCCTACCTAGGGGATAGCAATCAGCCCCAGCATTTT,CSARDHRFAYLGDSNQPQHF
TRBV6-2/TRBV6-3,TRBJ1-2,TRBD1,few,TGTGCCAGCAGTTACCTCGGACAGGGTCGTTATGGCTACACCTTC,CASSYLGQGRYGYTF
TRBV7-2,TRBJ2-6,NA,NA,TGTGCCAGCAGCTCTACGGTTGGTACTGGGGCCAACGTCCTGACTTTC,CASSSTVGTGANVLTF
TRBV30,TRBJ1-2,NA,NA,TGTGCCTGGGGCAAAGGCAGGGACTATGGCTACACCTTC,CAWGKGRDYGYTF
TRBV20-1,TRBJ2-5,NA,NA,TGCAGTGCTAGACCCTACCGGGGCGGGGCCCAAGAGACCCAGTATTTC,CSARPYRGGAQETQYF
TRBV12-3/TRBV12-4,TRBJ2-3,NA,few,TGTGCCAGCAGTTTAGGGGGGCAGTCCACAGATACGCAGTATTTT,CASSLGGQSTDTQYF
TRBV6-2/TRBV6-3,TRBJ1-2,NA,NA,TGTGCCAGCGGATCCGATATGGAATATGGCTACACCTTC,CASGSDMEYGYTF
TRBV11-2,TRBJ2-3,TRBD2,NA,TGTGCCAGCAGCCTAGCGGGGTTGACAGATACGCAGTATTTT,CASSLAGLTDTQYF
TRBV12-3/TRBV12-4,TRBJ2-1,TRBD2,once,TGTGCCAGCAGAGGACTAGCGGGGGTTTTGGGTGAGCAGTTCTTC,CASRGLAGVLGEQFF
TRBV9,TRBJ1-1,NA,NA,TGTGCCAGCAGCGGCGACCTGCAGGACACTGAAGCTTTCTTT,CASSGDLQDTEAFF
TRBV12-3/TRBV12-4,TRBJ1-1,NA,NA,TGTGCCAGCAGCTACTTGCCTGACGCTGAAGCTTTCTTT,CASSYLPDAEAFF
TRBV20-1,TRBJ2-7,TRBD1,NA,TGCAGTGCTGGGGACAGGGGCCGGACCCTGGTGAAAGCTTACGAGCAGTACTTC,CSAGDRGRTLVKAYEQYF
TRBV11-2,TRBJ2-5,TRBD2,NA,TGTGCCAGCAGCTTGGGGACTAGCGGGGGCCAAGAGACCCAGTACTTC,CASSLGTSGGQETQYF
TRBV7-2,TRBJ2-7,NA,NA,TGTGCCAGCAGCTTTGGGTCCGGGCGCCTCACCTACGAGCAGTACTTC,CASSFGSGRLTYEQYF
TRBV12-3/TRBV12-4,TRBJ1-4,NA,NA,TGTGCCAGCAGTTCCCGCCCGACAGATATAAATGAAAAGCTGTTTTTT,CASSSRPTDINEKLFF
TRBV5-1,TRBJ2-7,TRBD1,NA,TGCACCAGCAGCTTGGAGGGACAGGGAGACGAGCAGTACTTC,CTSSLEGQGDEQYF
TRBV12-3/TRBV12-4,TRBJ1-2,TRBD1,NA,TGTGCCAGCAGGAGGGACAGGAGTCGGAGTGGCTACACCTTC,CASRRDRSRSGYTF
TRBV18,TRBJ2-1,NA,once,TGTGCCAGCTCACCGCAACAGTTCTTC,CASSPQQFF
TRBV6-2/TRBV6-3,TRBJ2-3,TRBD1,once,TGTGCCAGCAGTTACGAGGACAGGGCTACAGATACGCAGTATTTT,CASSYEDRATDTQYF
TRBV28,TRBJ1-2,TRBD1,NA,TGTGCCAGCAGTTCAAGCGGAGACAGGGTCTATGGCTACACCTTC,CASSSSGDRVYGYTF
TRBV7-2,TRBJ2-2,NA,NA,TGTGCCAGCCGAAGGGGCACGAACACCGGGGAGCTGTTTTTT,CASRRGTNTGELFF
TRBV3-1,TRBJ2-5,NA,NA,TGTGCCAGCAGCCAAGTAGTATCCGGGGGGCCCACGGGGACCCAGTACTTC,CASSQVVSGGPTGTQYF
TRBV5-1,TRBJ2-3,NA,few,TGCGCCAGCAGCTTGTCCCGGGACACTTCTAGCACAGATACGCAGTATTTT,CASSLSRDTSSTDTQYF
TRBV10-3,TRBJ1-1,NA,few,TGTGCCATCAGGAGGGGCGCCACTGAAGCTTTCTTT,CAIRRGATEAFF
TRBV11-2,TRBJ1-6,NA,NA,TGTGCCAGCAGCCCTCGCCCCCTCCACTTT,CASSPRPLHF
TRBV7-3,TRBJ2-1,TRBD2,NA,TGTGCCAGCAGCTTAGGGGCTAGCGGGGGGGCCAATGAGCAGTTCTTC,CASSLGASGGANEQFF
TRBV7-3,TRBJ1-1,NA,NA,TGTGCCAGCAGCGTAGGGGCTAAGGCTGAAGCTTTCTTT,CASSVGAKAEAFF
TRBV20-1,TRBJ2-5,NA,NA,TGCAGTGCTAGAGATCAGGGGACCCCAAAGGGGACCCAGTACTTC,CSARDQGTPKGTQYF
TRBV20-1,TRBJ2-1,NA,NA,TGCAGTGCTAGAGATTACGGGGATGGGAATGAGCAGTTCTTC,CSARDYGDGNEQFF
TRBV9,TRBJ2-3,NA,NA,TGTGCCAGCACCCCGGGGGTAGGCACAGATACGCAGTATTTT,CASTPGVGTDTQYF
TRBV7-2,TRBJ2-7,TRBD2,NA,TGTGCCAGCAGCTTAGTGGGTAGCGGGGGCCTGTCCTACGAGCAGTACTTC,CASSLVGSGGLSYEQYF
TRBV24-1,TRBJ2-1,TRBD1,few,TGTGCCACCAGTTCGGGACAGGCCTACAATGAGCAGTTCTTC,CATSSGQAYNEQFF
TRBV29-1,TRBJ1-5,NA,few,TGCAGCGTGACCGGGGAGGGAACCCAGCCCCAGCATTTT,CSVTGEGTQPQHF
TRBV6-1,TRBJ2-5,NA,NA,TGTGCCAGCAGTCAAGCCTTCAGGGGCCCCCAAGAGATCCAGTACTTC,CASSQAFRGPQEIQYF
TRBV29-1,TRBJ2-1,NA,NA,TGCAGCGTTGACAGGCAGGGAAATGAGCAGTTCTTC,CSVDRQGNEQFF
TRBV2,TRBJ1-1,TRBD1,NA,TGTGCCAGCAGGGAACAGGGGCGAGGTACTGAAGCTTTCTTT,CASREQGRGTEAFF
TRBV29-1,TRBJ1-1,NA,NA,TGCAGCGTTCTGTCCCGTGGGGCTTTCTTT,CSVLSRGAFF
TRBV28,TRBJ2-7,TRBD2,few,TGTGCCAGCAGAAAAGGCCTAGCGGGGTTGTTTTACGAGCAGTACTTC,CASRKGLAGLFYEQYF
TRBV10-3,TRBJ1-2,NA,NA,TGTGCCATCAGTGAAACGAGTCCCTATGGCTACACCTTC,CAISETSPYGYTF
TRBV12-3/TRBV12-4,TRBJ1-5,NA,NA,TGTGCCAGCACCCTGACAGGTAACCAGCCCCAGCATTTT,CASTLTGNQPQHF
TRBV10-3,TRBJ2-5,NA,NA,TGTGCCATCAGTGAGCTGGCTCCCGACGGAGAGACCCAGTACTTC,CAISELAPDGETQYF
TRBV5-1,TRBJ1-5,NA,once,TGCGCCAGCAGCTTCTGGACAGAAGATCAGCCCCAGCATTTT,CASSFWTEDQPQHF
TRBV30,TRBJ2-1,TRBD2,NA,TGTGCCTCTCTCGGGGGGGTATCCTACAATGAGCAGTTCTTC,CASLGGVSYNEQFF
TRBV20-1,TRBJ2-5,NA,NA,TGCAGCCCCGGTGGAAGGGTCAAAGAGACCCAGTACTTC,CSPGGRVKETQYF
TRBV7-9,TRBJ1-1,NA,NA,TGTGCCAGCAGCTTAGCGATGAGGACCACTGAAGCTTTCTTT,CASSLAMRTTEAFF
TRBV12-3/TRBV12-4,TRBJ1-1,NA,NA,TGTGCCAGCAGTTCCCCCCTTCCCACTGAAGCTTTCTTT,CASSSPLPTEAFF
TRBV7-2,TRBJ2-7,NA,NA,TGTGCCAGCAGCTTAACGGGGGAGGAAAGCGAGCAGTACTTC,CASSLTGEESEQYF
TRBV11-3,TRBJ2-1,TRBD1,NA,TGTGCCAGCAGCAAAGAGGGGACAGGGCCGGTCGAGCAGTTCTTC,CASSKEGTGPVEQFF
TRBV25-1,TRBJ2-7,NA,NA,TGTGCCAGCAGTGAATATGGTAGGGTCGGGCAGTACTTC,CASSEYGRVGQYF
TRBV20-1,TRBJ1-2,NA,once,TGCAGTGCTAATATACAGCGGAACTATGGCTACACCTTC,CSANIQRNYGYTF
TRBV7-8,TRBJ2-7,NA,NA,TGTGCCAGCAGCTTACCGAGGGGGATTGACGACGAGCAGTACTTC,CASSLPRGIDDEQYF
TRBV4-2,TRBJ1-5,NA,NA,TGTGCCAGCAGCCAAGATGCCGGGAATCAGCCCCAGCATTTT,CASSQDAGNQPQHF
TRBV20-1,TRBJ2-1,TRBD2,few,TGCAGTGCTAGAGACACTAGCGGGGGCCCGATACGATACAATGAGCAGTTCTTC,CSARDTSGGPIRYNEQFF